This T cell receptor beta chain stems from a study of spatial heterogeneity in lung cancer. Study-wide background: Beta-chain sequences were consistently detected more often than alpha-chain sequences. Every unique TCR and UMI combination, on average, appeared more than ten times in raw reads.

The germline V gene encodes CDR1 LNHDA and CDR2 SQIVND (reference sequence). Trimming left V 0 bases short and J 6 bases short, with 10 bases between. There are 14 residues in the CDR3. This clonotype has a count of ten or more. Its antigen remains unidentified. Findings and limits, study-wide: Tallies of expanded TCRs, which were sorted into ubiquitous and regional groups, correlated with counts of ubiquitous and regional nonsynonymous mutations, respectively. Mutation counts in tumors were tracked by counts of expanded intratumoral alpha and beta TCRs.

Time point reported: sample taken at primary tumor resection. TCRdb re-analysed the 5' RACE reads in MiXCR, keeping a single row per CDR3 protein. The table includes 9,000 to 9,500 distinct CDR3 sequences, approximately 6% detected once. The sequences come from lung tumor tissue, collected at surgery. V usage is TRBV19 and J usage is TRBJ2-3; unclear D gene. This receptor was taken from a male donor with early-stage non-small cell lung cancer. The DNA of the CDR3 is TGTGCCAGTAGTATAGAACGGGCCGGGGATACGCAGTATTTT. Amino acids: CASSIERAGDTQYF.